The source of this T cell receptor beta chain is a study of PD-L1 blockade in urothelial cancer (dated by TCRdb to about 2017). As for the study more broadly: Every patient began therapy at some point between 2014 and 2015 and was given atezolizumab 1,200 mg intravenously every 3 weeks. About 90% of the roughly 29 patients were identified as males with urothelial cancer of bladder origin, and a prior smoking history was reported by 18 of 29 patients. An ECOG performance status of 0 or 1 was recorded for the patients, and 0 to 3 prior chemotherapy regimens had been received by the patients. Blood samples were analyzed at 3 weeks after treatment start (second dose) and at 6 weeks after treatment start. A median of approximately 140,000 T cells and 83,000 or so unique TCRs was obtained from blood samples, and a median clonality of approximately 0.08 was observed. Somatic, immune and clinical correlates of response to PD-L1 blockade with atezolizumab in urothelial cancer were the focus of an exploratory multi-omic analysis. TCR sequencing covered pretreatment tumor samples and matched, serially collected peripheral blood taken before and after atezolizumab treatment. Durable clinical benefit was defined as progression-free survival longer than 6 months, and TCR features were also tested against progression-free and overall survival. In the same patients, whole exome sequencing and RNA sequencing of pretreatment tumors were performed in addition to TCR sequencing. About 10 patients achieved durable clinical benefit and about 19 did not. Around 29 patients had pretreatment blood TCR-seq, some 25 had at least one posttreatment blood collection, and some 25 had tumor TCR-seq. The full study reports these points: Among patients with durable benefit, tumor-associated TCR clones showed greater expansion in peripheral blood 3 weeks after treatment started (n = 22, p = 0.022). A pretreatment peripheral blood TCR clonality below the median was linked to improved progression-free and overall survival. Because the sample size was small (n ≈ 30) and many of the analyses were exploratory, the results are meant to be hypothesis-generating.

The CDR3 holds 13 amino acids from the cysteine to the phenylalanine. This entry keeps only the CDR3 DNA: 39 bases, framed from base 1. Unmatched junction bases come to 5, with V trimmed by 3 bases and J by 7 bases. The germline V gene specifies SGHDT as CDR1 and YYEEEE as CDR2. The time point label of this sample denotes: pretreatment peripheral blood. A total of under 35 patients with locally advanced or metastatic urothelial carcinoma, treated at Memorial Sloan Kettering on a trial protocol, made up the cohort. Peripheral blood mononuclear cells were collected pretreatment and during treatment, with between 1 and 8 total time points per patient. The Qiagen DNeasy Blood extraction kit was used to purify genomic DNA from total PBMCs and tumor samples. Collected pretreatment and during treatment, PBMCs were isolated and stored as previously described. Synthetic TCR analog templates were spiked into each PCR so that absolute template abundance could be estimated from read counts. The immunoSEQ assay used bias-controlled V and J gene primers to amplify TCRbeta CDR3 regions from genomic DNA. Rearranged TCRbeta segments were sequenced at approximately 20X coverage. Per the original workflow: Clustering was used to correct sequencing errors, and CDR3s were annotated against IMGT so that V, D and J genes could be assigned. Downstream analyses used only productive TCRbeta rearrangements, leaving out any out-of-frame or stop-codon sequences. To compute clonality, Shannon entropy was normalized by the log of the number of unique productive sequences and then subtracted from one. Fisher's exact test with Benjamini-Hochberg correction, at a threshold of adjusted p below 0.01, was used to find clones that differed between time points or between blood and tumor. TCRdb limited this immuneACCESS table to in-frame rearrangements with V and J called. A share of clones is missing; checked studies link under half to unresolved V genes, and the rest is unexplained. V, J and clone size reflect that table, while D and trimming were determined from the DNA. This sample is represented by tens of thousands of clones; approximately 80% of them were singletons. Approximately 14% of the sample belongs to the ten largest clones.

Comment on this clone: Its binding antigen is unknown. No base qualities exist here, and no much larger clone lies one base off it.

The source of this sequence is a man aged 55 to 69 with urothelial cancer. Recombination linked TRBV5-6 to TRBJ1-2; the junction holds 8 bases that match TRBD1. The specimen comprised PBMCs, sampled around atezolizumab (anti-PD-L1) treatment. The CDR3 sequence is CASSSETGAGYTF. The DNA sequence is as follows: TGTGCCAGCAGCTCGGAGACAGGGGCTGGCTACACCTTC.